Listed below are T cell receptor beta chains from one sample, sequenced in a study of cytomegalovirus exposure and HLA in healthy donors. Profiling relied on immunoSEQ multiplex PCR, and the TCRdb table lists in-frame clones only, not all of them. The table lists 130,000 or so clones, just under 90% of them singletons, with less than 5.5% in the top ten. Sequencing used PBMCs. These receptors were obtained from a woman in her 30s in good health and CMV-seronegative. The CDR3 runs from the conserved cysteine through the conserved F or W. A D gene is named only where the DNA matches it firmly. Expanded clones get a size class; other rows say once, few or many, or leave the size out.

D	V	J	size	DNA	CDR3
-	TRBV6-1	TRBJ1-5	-	TGTGCCAGCAGTGCCCTTAGGGGGCAGCCCCAGCATTTT	CASSALRGQPQHF
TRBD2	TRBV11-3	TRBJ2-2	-	TGTGCCAGCAGCTTAGATCAGGGCGGGAGCGCGAACACCGGGGAGCTGTTTTTT	CASSLDQGGSANTGELFF
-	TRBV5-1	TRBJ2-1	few	TGCGCCAGCAGCGCCGGCAGGGGCAGCTCCTACAATGAGCAGTTCTTC	CASSAGRGSSYNEQFF
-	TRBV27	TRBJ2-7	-	TGTGCCAGCACCCCTTTTAGCGGTTCCTACGAGCAGTACTTC	CASTPFSGSYEQYF
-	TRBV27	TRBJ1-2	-	TGTGCCAGCAGCGTGGCGGGGGCCTGGGATGGCTACACCTTC	CASSVAGAWDGYTF
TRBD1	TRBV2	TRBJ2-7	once	TGTGCCAGCAGTGGGAGGACAGGGCGCTACGAGCAGTACTTC	CASSGRTGRYEQYF
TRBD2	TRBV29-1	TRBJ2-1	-	TGCAGCGCCGGACAGACTAGCGGGACCTACAATGAGCAGTTCTTC	CSAGQTSGTYNEQFF
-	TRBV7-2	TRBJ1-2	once	TGTGCCAGCAGCGGCTGGGGCGTGGGGGCGGCTTATGGCTACACCTTC	CASSGWGVGAAYGYTF
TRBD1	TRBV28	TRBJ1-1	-	TGTGCCACGACAGGGGGCGCTTGGTACGACACTGAAGCTTTCTTT	CATTGGAWYDTEAFF
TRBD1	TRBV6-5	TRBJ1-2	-	TGTGCCAGCAGCGGACAGGGGGCGCTTGGCTACACCTTC	CASSGQGALGYTF
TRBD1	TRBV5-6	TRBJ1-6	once	TGTGCCAGCAGCTTGGCCAGGGGGAATTCACCCCTCCACTTT	CASSLARGNSPLHF
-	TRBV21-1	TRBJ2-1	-	TGTGCCAGCAGCAAGGGACACCACTCCTACAATGAGCAGTTCTTC	CASSKGHHSYNEQFF
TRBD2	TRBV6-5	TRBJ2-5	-	TGTGCCAGCAGTTACCCCTTCAGCGGGGAGCAGTACTTC	CASSYPFSGEQYF
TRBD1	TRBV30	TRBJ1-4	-	TGTGCCTGGAGCGACAGGGGGCTAAAAGAAAAACTGTTTTTT	CAWSDRGLKEKLFF
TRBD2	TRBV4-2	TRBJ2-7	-	TGTGCCAGCAGCCAAGATTACCGGACTAGCGGGAGCACCTACGAGCAGTACTTC	CASSQDYRTSGSTYEQYF
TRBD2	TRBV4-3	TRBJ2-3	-	TGCGCCAGCAGCCAAGATCCTAGCGGGGGGTCAGATACGCAGTATTTT	CASSQDPSGGSDTQYF
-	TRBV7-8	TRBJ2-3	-	TGTGCCAGCAGTCACATTAGCACAGATACGCAGTATTTT	CASSHISTDTQYF
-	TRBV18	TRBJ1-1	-	TGTGCCAGCTCACCACCATTGGAGCCTCAGGAAGCTTTCTTT	CASSPPLEPQEAFF
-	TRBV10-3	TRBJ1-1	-	TGTGCCATCAGTTTGGGCAGGGGGAACACTGAAGCTTTCTTT	CAISLGRGNTEAFF
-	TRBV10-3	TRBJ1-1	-	TGTGCCATCAGTGAATATCAGAGGGTCGGAGCTTTCTTT	CAISEYQRVGAFF
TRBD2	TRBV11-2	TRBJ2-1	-	TGTGCCAGCAGCTTAGTGGTAGCGGGAGGGGGTAATGAGCAGTTCTTC	CASSLVVAGGGNEQFF
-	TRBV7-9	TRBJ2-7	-	TGTGCCAGCTCCCTCCGACAGGACTCCCACGAGCAGTACTTC	CASSLRQDSHEQYF
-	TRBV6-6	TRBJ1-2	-	TGTGCCAGCAGTGACTCGGGGGGTGGGTATGGCTACACCTTC	CASSDSGGGYGYTF
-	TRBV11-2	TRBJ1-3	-	TGTGCCAGCAGCTTAGGAGGGGGAAACACCATATATTTT	CASSLGGGNTIYF
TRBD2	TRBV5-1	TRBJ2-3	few	TGCGCCAGCAGCTTGAGACCGAATAGCGGGGGTATCTCAGATACGCAGTATTTT	CASSLRPNSGGISDTQYF
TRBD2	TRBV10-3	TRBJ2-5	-	TGTGCCATCAGTGACCCGAGGACTAGCGGCCAAGAGACCCAGTACTTC	CAISDPRTSGQETQYF
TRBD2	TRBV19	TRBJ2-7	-	TGTGCCAGTAGTATGTCGGGACTAGTATCCGAGCAGTACTTC	CASSMSGLVSEQYF
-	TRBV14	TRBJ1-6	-	TGTGCCAGCAGCCATCCGGGATCGATGAATTCACCCCTCCACTTT	CASSHPGSMNSPLHF
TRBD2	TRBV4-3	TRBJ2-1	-	TGCGCCAGCAGCCAAGATTTGGGACTAGCGGGAAAGGGTAATGAGCAGTTCTTC	CASSQDLGLAGKGNEQFF
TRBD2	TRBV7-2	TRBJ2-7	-	TGTGCCAGCAGCTTAGCGTCTAGCGGGTCTGCCTACGAGCAGTACTTC	CASSLASSGSAYEQYF
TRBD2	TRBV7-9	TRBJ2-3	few	TGTGCCAGCAGCTTCCCCTCTAGCGGAGCCAGCACAGATACGCAGTATTTT	CASSFPSSGASTDTQYF
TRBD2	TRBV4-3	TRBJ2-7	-	TGCGCCAGCAGCCAAGAAGCAGGTCGCGGGGGTGTGGCCTACGAGCAGTACTTC	CASSQEAGRGGVAYEQYF
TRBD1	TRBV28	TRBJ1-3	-	TGTGCCAGCAGTACCAGGAGGACAGGGACCCCAGGGGTCGCTGGAAACACCATATATTTT	CASSTRRTGTPGVAGNTIYF
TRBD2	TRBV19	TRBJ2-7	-	TGTGCCAGTAGTATAGCTAGCGGGAACTACGAGCAGTACTTC	CASSIASGNYEQYF
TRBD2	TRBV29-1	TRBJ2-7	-	TGCAGCGCCCTCATTGGGGCGGGAGGGACCTACGAGCAGTACTTC	CSALIGAGGTYEQYF
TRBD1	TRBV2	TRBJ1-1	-	TGTGCCAGCAGGGGAGACAGGGGCGGCCTTAAGAACACTGAAGCTTTCTTT	CASRGDRGGLKNTEAFF
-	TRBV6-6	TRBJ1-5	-	TGTGCCAGCAGTCCGCAGATCAATCAGCCCCAGCATTTT	CASSPQINQPQHF
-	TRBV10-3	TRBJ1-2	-	TGTGCCAGCGAGGACGGAACGGGGGACTATGGCTACACCTTC	CASEDGTGDYGYTF
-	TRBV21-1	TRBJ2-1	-	TGTGCCAGCAGCAAAGACAAAGAAGCGTACAATGAGCAGTTCTTC	CASSKDKEAYNEQFF
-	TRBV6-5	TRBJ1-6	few	TGTGCCAGCAGTTACCTGGGCCCCTCACCCCTCCACTTT	CASSYLGPSPLHF
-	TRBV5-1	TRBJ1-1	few	TGCGCCAGCAGCTTGGGCCAGGGGAGAACTGAAGCTTTCTTT	CASSLGQGRTEAFF
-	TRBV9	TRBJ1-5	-	TGTGCCAGCAGCGTAGAGGCAGGGGCAGGTCAGCCCCAGCATTTT	CASSVEAGAGQPQHF
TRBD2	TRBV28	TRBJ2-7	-	TGTGCCAGCAGTCCGGTACTAGCGGGGGCCTACGAGCAGTACTTC	CASSPVLAGAYEQYF
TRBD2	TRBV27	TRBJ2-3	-	TGTGCCAGCGGCCCCGGGAGGCGCACAGATACGCAGTATTTT	CASGPGRRTDTQYF
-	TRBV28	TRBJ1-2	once	TGTGCCAGCATCCCCATCAGGACATCCAACTATGGCTACACCTTC	CASIPIRTSNYGYTF
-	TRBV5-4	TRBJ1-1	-	TGTGCCAGCAGCTTTCCGGGACACCGTTTGAACACTGAAGCTTTCTTT	CASSFPGHRLNTEAFF
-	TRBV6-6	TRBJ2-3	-	TGTGCCAGCAGCCCTGGACTTAACACAGATACGCAGTATTTT	CASSPGLNTDTQYF
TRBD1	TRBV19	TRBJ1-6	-	TGTGCCAGTAGTATCGGGAGGGGGCAGCCTAATTGGGCCCTCCACTTT	CASSIGRGQPNWALHF
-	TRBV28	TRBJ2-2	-	TGTGCCAGCAGTTTGGCAGCGAACACCGGGGAGCTGTTTTTT	CASSLAANTGELFF
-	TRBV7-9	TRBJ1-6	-	TGTGCCAGCAGTAGAGAGGTAAGCAATAATTCACCCCTCCACTTT	CASSREVSNNSPLHF
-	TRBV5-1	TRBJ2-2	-	TGCGCCAGCACAGGCACCGGGGAGCTGTTTTTT	CASTGTGELFF